A selection of T cell receptor beta chains follows, all from one sample in a study of tumor-infiltrating lymphocytes in primary liver carcinoma. TCRdb re-derived calls from the multiplex PCR reads in MiXCR, one entry per CDR3 protein. The table has 300,000 to 400,000 distinct CDR3 sequences, 65% seen once; the top ten hold roughly 6.5%. Sequencing used peripheral blood. The receptors shown here come from a man aged 35-49 years with primary liver carcinoma and hepatitis B virus infection. The CDR3 runs from the conserved cysteine through the conserved F or W. A D gene is named only where the DNA matches it firmly. Clone size is stated in some rows and not others, as once, few, many or a class when expanded.

size	J	length	V	D	DNA	CDR3
many	TRBJ2-1	16	TRBV6-5	TRBD2	TGTGCCAGCACCCCGCGTGGGACTAGCGGGAGTGGTGAGCAGTTCTTC	CASTPRGTSGSGEQFF
many	TRBJ2-6	15	TRBV6-2/TRBV6-3	NA	TGTGCCAGCAGTTACTCGATATCAGGGGCCAACGTCCTGACTTTC	CASSYSISGANVLTF
NA	TRBJ2-1	15	TRBV11-2	NA	TGTGCCAGCAGCCTAGATCGAGGTAGACCGGGTCAGCAGTTCTTC	CASSLDRGRPGQQFF
NA	TRBJ2-5	15	TRBV11-2	NA	TGTGCTAGCAGCAGACGGGAATCTATATCGGAGACCCAGTACTTC	CASSRRESISETQYF
NA	TRBJ2-1	18	TRBV7-2	TRBD2	TGTGCCAGCAGCTTAGCCCCCTTTCCTAGCGGAATATACAATGAGCAGTTCTTC	CASSLAPFPSGIYNEQFF
many	TRBJ2-7	15	TRBV5-1	TRBD1	TGCGCCAGCAGCTCGGGGCGGACAGGGGCCTACGAGCAGTACTTC	CASSSGRTGAYEQYF
NA	TRBJ2-7	15	TRBV4-1	NA	TGCGCCAGCAGCCAAAAGGGGACCGGCAGAGACGAGCAGTACTTC	CASSQKGTGRDEQYF
NA	TRBJ2-3	15	TRBV11-1	TRBD2	TGTGCCAACAGCTCCGGGACCAGCGGGAGCAATACGCAGTATTTT	CANSSGTSGSNTQYF
NA	TRBJ2-7	14	TRBV30	NA	TGTGCATGGAGTTCTGACAGTTCCCTCTACGAGCAGTACTTC	CAWSSDSSLYEQYF
NA	TRBJ2-1	15	TRBV11-2	NA	TGTGCCAGCAGCTTAGCCCCCGGGGGCTATAATGAGCAGTCCTTC	CASSLAPGGYNEQSF
NA	TRBJ1-4	11	TRBV29-1	NA	TGCAGCGTTGAAGTAAGAGAAAAACTGTTTTTT	CSVEVREKLFF
NA	TRBJ1-1	13	TRBV7-9	NA	TGTGCCAGCAGCGCAGCCGTGAACACTGAAGCTTTCTTT	CASSAAVNTEAFF
NA	TRBJ2-7	14	TRBV6-2/TRBV6-3	NA	TGTGCCAGCAGTTTCGGGACAAGGCATTACGAGCAGTACTTC	CASSFGTRHYEQYF
NA	TRBJ1-3	15	TRBV6-1	NA	TGTGCCAGCAGTGTAGGCTCGCCAGGTGGAAACACCATATATTTT	CASSVGSPGGNTIYF
NA	TRBJ2-5	16	TRBV6-6	TRBD2	TGTGCCAGCAGTTATGGGTCTAGCGGGAGGGGAGAGACCCAGTACTTC	CASSYGSSGRGETQYF
NA	TRBJ2-3	16	TRBV11-1	NA	TGTGCCAGCAGCTTAGAGCGTGCGGGGCCCACAGATACGCAGTATTTT	CASSLERAGPTDTQYF
once	TRBJ2-1	15	TRBV5-1	NA	TGCGCCAGCAGCCTGGAATTGGCGGACGGGGATAAGCAGTTCTTC	CASSLELADGDKQFF
NA	TRBJ1-5	15	TRBV11-2	NA	TGTGCCAGCAGCCCGGACTGGGGTAGCGGGCAGCCCCAGCATTTT	CASSPDWGSGQPQHF
NA	TRBJ2-3	14	TRBV11-2	TRBD1	TGTGCCAGCAGCCGAGAACAGGGGACAAATACGCAGTATTTT	CASSREQGTNTQYF
NA	TRBJ1-4	15	TRBV28	NA	TGTGCCAGCAGAAGACGGACAGAACGAAGTGAAAAACTGTTTTTT	CASRRRTERSEKLFF
NA	TRBJ2-3	16	TRBV28	NA	TGTGCCAGCAGTTTCCGGTCGGGCAGCAGCACAGATACGCAGTATTTT	CASSFRSGSSTDTQYF
many	TRBJ2-3	14	TRBV12-3/TRBV12-4	NA	TGTGCCAGCAGTTTCCGGGGAAGCACAGATACGCAGTATTTT	CASSFRGSTDTQYF
NA	TRBJ2-7	15	TRBV5-1	TRBD2	TGCGCCAGCAGGTCGGGACTAGCGGGCTACTACGAACAGTACTTC	CASRSGLAGYYEQYF
NA	TRBJ2-2	17	TRBV4-3	TRBD2	TGCACCCACCCGGGACTAGCGGGAGGGCCGTCGGCCGGGGAGTTGTTTTTT	CTHPGLAGGPSAGELFF
NA	TRBJ2-7	16	TRBV11-2	TRBD2	TGTGTCAGCAGCTTAAATCCTAGCGGGAGTAACTACGAGCAGTACTTC	CVSSLNPSGSNYEQYF
NA	TRBJ2-7	15	TRBV6-5	NA	TGTGCCAGCAGTTACTCGGCGGAGGGGGTCTACGAGCAGTACTTC	CASSYSAEGVYEQYF
NA	TRBJ2-2	14	TRBV5-1	TRBD2	TGCGCCAGCAACGAGGGACTAGCGGGAGGGGAGCTGTTTTTT	CASNEGLAGGELFF
many	TRBJ2-7	16	TRBV10-1	TRBD1	TGCGCCAGCAGTGAGTTCACACTCCGGGACAGCTATGAGCAGTACTTC	CASSEFTLRDSYEQYF
NA	TRBJ2-1	16	TRBV11-2	TRBD2	TGTGCTAGCAACTCCATAGCGGGAGGTTATGGCAATGAGCAGTTCTTC	CASNSIAGGYGNEQFF
NA	TRBJ2-1	15	TRBV6-1	TRBD1	TGTGCCAGCAGTCCCCCGGGACAGGGCACGGATGAGCAGTTCTTC	CASSPPGQGTDEQFF
NA	TRBJ2-1	15	TRBV11-2	NA	TGTACCAGCAGCTTGGCCCTAGCTGGGGGAAATGAGCAGTTCTTC	CTSSLALAGGNEQFF
many	TRBJ2-5	14	TRBV6-1	NA	TGTGCCAGCAGTGAAGGTCAGGGCCAAGAGACCCAGTACTTC	CASSEGQGQETQYF
many	TRBJ2-7	16	TRBV5-5	TRBD1	TGTGCCAGCAGCTTGCGGACAGGCATTAATTCCTACGAGCAGTACTTC	CASSLRTGINSYEQYF
many	TRBJ2-7	17	TRBV11-1	TRBD2	TGTGCCAGCAGCCGCGGACTAGCGGGAGTTCATGGCTACGAGCAGTACTTC	CASSRGLAGVHGYEQYF
NA	TRBJ2-7	12	TRBV29-1	NA	TGCAGCGACGCCAAGGACAGCTACGAACAGTACTTC	CSDAKDSYEQYF